These 4 T cell receptor beta chains were all obtained from the same sample, sequenced in a study of T-cell memory formation after mild COVID-19. TCRdb fed the 5' RACE reads into MiXCR, producing one record per CDR3 protein. The table shows some 130,000 distinct CDR3 sequences, with approximately 15% occurring only once. The specimen was PBMCs or a T cell subset sorted from them (not recorded which). The receptors were gathered from a man between 18 and 35 years old who had mild COVID-19 (a few samples of this study predate the infection). Cell type and time point are not known.

V gene TRBV29-1 combines with J gene TRBJ2-3, with D maybe TRBD1 (6 bases). CDR3 length equals 10 residues. Trimming removed 7 bases from V and 10 bases from J, with 12 bases in between. Germline-derived CDR1 and CDR2 are SQVTM and ANQGSEA. The chain's CDR3 is CSAGTSSQYF. CDR3 coding DNA: TGCAGCGCGGGGACAAGTTCGCAGTATTTT.

The J gene is TRBJ2-7, the V gene TRBV7-2; either TRBD1 or TRBD2 may fit D (5 bases each). This CDR3 contains 15 residues. Germline assignment: CDR1 SGHTA and CDR2 FQGNSA. V lost 3 bases, J lost 4 bases, and 16 bases lay in between. The CDR3 DNA sequence: TGTGCCAGCAGCTTTTCCGGGACGAACCCTTACGAGCAGTACTTC. This sequence encodes CASSFSGTNPYEQYF.

This clonotype was detected only a few times. The chain couples TRBV20-1 to TRBJ1-1, with TRBD1 matching 7 bases. Germline-derived CDR1 and CDR2 are DFQATT and SNEGSKA (reference sequence). The CDR3 spans 14 residues. V lost 5 bases to trimming and J lost 1 base; unmatched junction nucleotides: 7. CDR3 DNA sequence: TGCAGTGCTGAGAGGGGGACAGCGAACACTGAAGCTTTCTTT. Translated, it gives CSAERGTANTEAFF.

This clonotype was detected only a few times. The chain recombines TRBV11-2 with TRBJ2-1, with TRBD1 matching over 7 bases. CDR1 is SGHAT and CDR2 is FQNNGV in the germline V gene. The CDR3 consists of 16 residues. V lost 5 bases, J lost 3 bases, and 10 bases stayed unmatched. CDR3 DNA: TGTGCCAGCAGCCGACCCTCCAGGGGGTTCTACAATGAGCAGTTCTTC. The encoded protein is CASSRPSRGFYNEQFF.